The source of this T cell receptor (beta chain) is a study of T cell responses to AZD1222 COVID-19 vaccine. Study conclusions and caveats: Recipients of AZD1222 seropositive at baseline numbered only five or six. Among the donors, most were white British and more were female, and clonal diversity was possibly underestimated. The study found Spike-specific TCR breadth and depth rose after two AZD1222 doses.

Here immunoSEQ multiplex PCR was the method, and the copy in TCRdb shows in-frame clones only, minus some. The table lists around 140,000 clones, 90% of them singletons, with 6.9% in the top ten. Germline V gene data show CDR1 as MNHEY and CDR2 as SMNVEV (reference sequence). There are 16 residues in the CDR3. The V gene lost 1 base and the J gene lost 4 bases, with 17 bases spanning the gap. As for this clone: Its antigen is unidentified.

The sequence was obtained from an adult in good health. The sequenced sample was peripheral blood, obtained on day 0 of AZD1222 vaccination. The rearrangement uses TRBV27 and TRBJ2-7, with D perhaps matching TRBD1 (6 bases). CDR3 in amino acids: CASSLFNPRDNYEQYF. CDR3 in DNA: TGTGCCAGCAGTTTATTTAACCCTAGGGACAATTACGAGCAGTACTTC.